This TCR beta chain was sequenced in a study of cytomegalovirus exposure and HLA in healthy donors. The study, taken as a whole, reports: TCR beta sequences reportedly predicted the HLA-A and HLA-B alleles of most subjects accurately.

Germline assignment: CDR1 SNHLY and CDR2 FYNNEI. V lost 6 bases to trimming and J lost 5 bases, with 16 bases between them. There are 14 residues in the CDR3. The PCR had 60 Vbeta and 13 Jbeta primers. Assay: immunoSEQ multiplex PCR; the TCRdb copy retains only in-frame clones and omits some. The sample holds 210,000 or so clones; 77% are singletons and the top ten take less than 3.5%. This clone was recorded once. Its target is not known. The source is a woman aged 55-70 years in good health and CMV-seropositive. The source material was PBMCs. This sequence joins TRBV2 and TRBJ2-5; TRBD1 is a possible D gene (5 bases). The CDR3 loop is CASSLLTGAETQYF. In nucleotides, the CDR3 is TGTGCCAGCAGCCTACTCACAGGAGCGGAGACCCAGTACTTC.